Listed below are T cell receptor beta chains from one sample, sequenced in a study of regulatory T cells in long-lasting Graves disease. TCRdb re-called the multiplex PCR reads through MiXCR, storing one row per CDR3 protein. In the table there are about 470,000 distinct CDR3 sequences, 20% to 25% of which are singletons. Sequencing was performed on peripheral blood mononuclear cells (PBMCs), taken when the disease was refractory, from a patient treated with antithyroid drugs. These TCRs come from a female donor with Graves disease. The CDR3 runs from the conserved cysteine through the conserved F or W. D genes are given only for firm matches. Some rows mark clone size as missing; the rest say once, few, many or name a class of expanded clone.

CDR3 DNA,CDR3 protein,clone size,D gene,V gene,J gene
TGTGCCAGCAGTTTCAGGGTACCGGAGACCCAGTACTTC,CASSFRVPETQYF,many,.,TRBV28,TRBJ2-5
TGTGCCAGCTATCACCGGGACAGGATTAGGGTCTCCTACGAGCAGTACTTC,CASYHRDRIRVSYEQYF,few,TRBD1,TRBV6-2/TRBV6-3,TRBJ2-7
TGTGCCAGCAGTTTAAGGGCCGAGCACTATGGCTACACCTTC,CASSLRAEHYGYTF,many,.,TRBV12-3/TRBV12-4,TRBJ1-2
TGTGCCAGCAGCCTCCGACGGGGAACAACTAATGAAAAACTGTTTTTT,CASSLRRGTTNEKLFF,many,.,TRBV11-2,TRBJ1-4
TGTGCCAGCAGCCTTCTCTTTAAGCGGGGGGCTGTCTACAATGAGCAGTTCTTC,CASSLLFKRGAVYNEQFF,.,TRBD2,TRBV11-2,TRBJ2-1
TGCAGCGTTGAAGGGGAGTCCTACGAGCAGTACTTC,CSVEGESYEQYF,few,.,TRBV29-1,TRBJ2-7
TGTGCCTGGAGTGTACCTGGTGGTTGGACCCAGGGGTTC,CAWSVPGGWTQGF,few,.,TRBV30,TRBJ2-7
TGTGCCAGCAGTTTAGGGCCCGAAGTACCAGATACGCAGTATTTT,CASSLGPEVPDTQYF,.,.,TRBV27,TRBJ2-3
TGTGCCAGCAGTTTATGGGGGTATGGGGGCAGGAGCTACGAGCAGTACTTC,CASSLWGYGGRSYEQYF,many,.,TRBV28,TRBJ2-7
TGTGCCAGCAGCTTGTCAGGGAGAGCGGCCACTGAAGCTTTCTTT,CASSLSGRAATEAFF,few,.,TRBV7-2,TRBJ1-1
TGTGCCAGCAGCGGATTTGGGACAGGAGACGCCTACGAGCAGTACTTC,CASSGFGTGDAYEQYF,many,TRBD1,TRBV12-3/TRBV12-4,TRBJ2-7
TGTGCCAGCAGCAACCCGGTCGGGGACTTGGACACTGAAGCTTTCTTT,CASSNPVGDLDTEAFF,.,.,TRBV7-2,TRBJ1-1
TGTGCCAGCAGTGCCCGTGGAGACCTAACTAATGAAAAACTGTTTTTT,CASSARGDLTNEKLFF,.,.,TRBV9,TRBJ1-4
TGTGCCACCAGTGATGATGGACAGGGGGGCTTAGAGACCCAGTACTTC,CATSDDGQGGLETQYF,few,TRBD1,TRBV24-1,TRBJ2-5
TGTGCCAGCAGCCCCAAACCGAACACTGAAGCTTTCTTT,CASSPKPNTEAFF,many,.,TRBV2,TRBJ1-1
TGTGCCAGCAGCAGACAGGGGGGAGCTTTCTTT,CASSRQGGAFF,few,TRBD1,TRBV7-9,TRBJ1-1
TGTGCCAGCAGTGAAGGATCTAGCAATCAGCCCCAGCATTTT,CASSEGSSNQPQHF,many,.,TRBV28,TRBJ1-5
TGTGCCAGCAGGGGGACAGACAATCAGCCCCAGCATTTT,CASRGTDNQPQHF,many,TRBD1,TRBV2,TRBJ1-5